At least ten counts were recorded for the clone carrying this T cell receptor (beta chain). Patients having uncontrolled infection, another autoimmune disease, pregnancy or lactation were not included. The data stem from a study of T cells in Graves' hyperthyroidism and ophthalmopathy. RNA transcripts gave rise to amplified TCR beta CDR3 regions. HTBI primers were used for first-round RT-PCR of the TCR CDR3. TCRdb analysed the multiplex PCR reads with MiXCR anew, one entry per CDR3 protein. Here the sample spans 200,000 to 300,000 distinct CDR3 sequences, 16% being singletons. Per germline, CDR1 LGHNA and CDR2 YSLEER. The V end was cut by 0 bases, the J end by 7 bases, with 13 bases between. This CDR3 has 14 residues.

This receptor was taken from a young woman with Graves' ophthalmopathy. V is TRBV4-3 and J is TRBJ2-7; D uncertain. The sequenced sample was blood. CDR3 sequence (DNA): TGCGCCAGCAGCCAAGAGGTCTACTCCGTAGAGCAGTACTTC. Amino acid sequence: CASSQEVYSVEQYF.